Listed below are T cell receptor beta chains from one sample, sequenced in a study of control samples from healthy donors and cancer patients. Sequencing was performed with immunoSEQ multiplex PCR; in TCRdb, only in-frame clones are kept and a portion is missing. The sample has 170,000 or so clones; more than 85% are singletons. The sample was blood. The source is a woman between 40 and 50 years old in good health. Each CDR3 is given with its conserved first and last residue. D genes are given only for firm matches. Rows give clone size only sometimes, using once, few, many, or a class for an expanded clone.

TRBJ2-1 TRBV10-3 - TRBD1 CAISERSGGKNEQFF TGTGCCATCAGTGAGAGGTCAGGGGGCAAAAATGAGCAGTTCTTC
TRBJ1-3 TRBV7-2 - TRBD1 CASSLQGAVGNTIYF TGTGCCAGCAGCTTACAGGGGGCCGTCGGAAACACCATATATTTT
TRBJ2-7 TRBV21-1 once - CASSKVPGVSYEQYF TGTGCCAGCAGCAAAGTCCCAGGGGTGTCCTACGAGCAGTACTTC
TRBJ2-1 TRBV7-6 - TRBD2 CASSLLAGGVNEQFF TGTGCCAGCAGCTTATTAGCGGGGGGGGTGAATGAGCAGTTCTTC
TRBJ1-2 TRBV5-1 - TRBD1 CASSLSGTENGYTF TGCGCCAGCAGCTTGAGTGGGACAGAAAATGGCTACACCTTC
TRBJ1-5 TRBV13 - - CASSFGGQPNQPQHF TGTGCCAGCAGCTTTGGAGGGCAACCCAATCAGCCCCAGCATTTT
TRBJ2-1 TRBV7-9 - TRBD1 CASSSGTGYNEQFF TGTGCCAGCAGCTCAGGGACAGGGTACAATGAGCAGTTCTTC
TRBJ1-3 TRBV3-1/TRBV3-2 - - CASRSSGNTIYF TGTGCCAGCAGAAGCTCTGGAAACACCATATATTTT
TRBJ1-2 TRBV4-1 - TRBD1 CASSPGQGGGYTF TGCGCCAGCAGCCCGGGACAGGGAGGAGGCTACACCTTC
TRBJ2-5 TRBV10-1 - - CASSDGSAQETQYF TGCGCCAGCAGTGATGGCTCTGCGCAAGAGACCCAGTACTTC
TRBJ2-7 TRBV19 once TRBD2 CASSPISGGDTYEQYF TGTGCCAGTAGTCCGATCAGCGGGGGGGATACCTACGAGCAGTACTTC
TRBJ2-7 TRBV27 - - CASSRDGYEQYF TGTGCCAGCAGCAGGGATGGCTACGAGCAGTACTTC
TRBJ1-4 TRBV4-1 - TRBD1 CASSQAGQQDEKLFF TGCGCCAGCAGCCAAGCGGGACAGCAAGATGAAAAACTGTTTTTT
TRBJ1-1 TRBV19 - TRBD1 CASMGTQGAKTEAFF TGTGCCAGTATGGGGACCCAGGGGGCGAAAACTGAAGCTTTCTTT
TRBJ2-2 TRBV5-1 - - CASRARDVAGELFF TGCGCCAGCAGAGCCAGGGATGTTGCCGGGGAGCTGTTTTTT
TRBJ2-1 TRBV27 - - CASSLGWGGFFGQFF TGTGCCAGCAGCCTTGGGTGGGGGGGCTTCTTTGGGCAGTTCTTC
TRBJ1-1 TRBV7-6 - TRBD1 CASSFPGQGEAFF TGTGCCAGCAGCTTCCCGGGACAGGGGGAAGCTTTCTTT
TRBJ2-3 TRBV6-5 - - CASSRHSTDTQYF TGTGCCAGCAGTCGCCACAGCACAGATACGCAGTATTTT